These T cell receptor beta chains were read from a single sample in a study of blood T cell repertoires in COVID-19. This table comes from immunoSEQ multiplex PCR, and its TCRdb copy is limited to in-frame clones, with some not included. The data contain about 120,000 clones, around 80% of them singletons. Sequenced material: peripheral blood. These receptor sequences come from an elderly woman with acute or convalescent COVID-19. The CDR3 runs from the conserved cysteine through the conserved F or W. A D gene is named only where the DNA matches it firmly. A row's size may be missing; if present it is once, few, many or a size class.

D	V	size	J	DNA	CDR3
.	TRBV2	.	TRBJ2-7	TGTGCCAGCAGTGGACTATCCTACGAGCAGTACTTC	CASSGLSYEQYF
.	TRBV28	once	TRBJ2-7	TGTGCCAGCAGTTTTTTTGGGGCGGTACGCTACGAGCAGTACTTC	CASSFFGAVRYEQYF
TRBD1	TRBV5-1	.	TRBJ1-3	TGCGCCAGCAGCTCCGGACAGGGATTTGGAAACACCATATATTTT	CASSSGQGFGNTIYF
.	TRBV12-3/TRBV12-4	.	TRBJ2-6	TGTGCCAGCATCGTCTCTGGGGCCAACGTCCTGACTTTC	CASIVSGANVLTF
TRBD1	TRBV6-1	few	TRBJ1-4	TGTGCCAGCAGATCGACAGGGGGCCGTGAAAAACTGTTTTTT	CASRSTGGREKLFF
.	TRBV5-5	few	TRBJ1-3	TGTGCCAGCAGCGTGAACCCCGACAGCTCTGGAAACACCATATATTTT	CASSVNPDSSGNTIYF
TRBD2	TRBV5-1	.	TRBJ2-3	TGCGCCAGCAGCAAATCGTCTGGCGGGGGGTTCACAGATACGCAGTATTTT	CASSKSSGGGFTDTQYF
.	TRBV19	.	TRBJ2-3	TGTGCCAGTAGACGGTCGTGGTCTGCGGCAGATACGCAGTATTTT	CASRRSWSAADTQYF
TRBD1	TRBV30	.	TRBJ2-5	TGTGCCTGGAGTGGGTCGGGACAGGGAGAACAGACCCAGTACTTC	CAWSGSGQGEQTQYF
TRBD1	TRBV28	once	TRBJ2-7	TGTGCCAGCAGTACACAGGGGGCAACAGGCGAGCAGTACTTC	CASSTQGATGEQYF
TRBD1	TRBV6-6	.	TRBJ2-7	TGTGCCAGCAGGGGGACAGGGGGCCGCAACGAGCAGTACTTC	CASRGTGGRNEQYF
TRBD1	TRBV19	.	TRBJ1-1	TGTGCCAGTAGTACCGGACAGGGGAACACTGAAGCTTTCTTT	CASSTGQGNTEAFF
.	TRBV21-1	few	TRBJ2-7	TGTGCCAGCAGCAAAGCATGGCCGGGGCAGTACTTC	CASSKAWPGQYF
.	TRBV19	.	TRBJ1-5	TGTGCCAGTAGTATAATGGGGGGTAATCCCAATCAGCCCCAGCATTTT	CASSIMGGNPNQPQHF
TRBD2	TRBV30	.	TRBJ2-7	TGTGCCTGGGGGGGACTATACGAGCAGTACTTC	CAWGGLYEQYF
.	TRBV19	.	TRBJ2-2	TGTGCCAGCCTCTCGGACAGAAACACCGGGGAGCTGTTTTTT	CASLSDRNTGELFF
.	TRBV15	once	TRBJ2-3	TGTGCCACCAGCAGAGGACTCCCCACAGATACGCAGTATTTT	CATSRGLPTDTQYF
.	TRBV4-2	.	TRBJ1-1	TGTGCCAGCACCCCCTGGAGGGGCTCGGTGGGCACTGAAGCTTTCTTT	CASTPWRGSVGTEAFF